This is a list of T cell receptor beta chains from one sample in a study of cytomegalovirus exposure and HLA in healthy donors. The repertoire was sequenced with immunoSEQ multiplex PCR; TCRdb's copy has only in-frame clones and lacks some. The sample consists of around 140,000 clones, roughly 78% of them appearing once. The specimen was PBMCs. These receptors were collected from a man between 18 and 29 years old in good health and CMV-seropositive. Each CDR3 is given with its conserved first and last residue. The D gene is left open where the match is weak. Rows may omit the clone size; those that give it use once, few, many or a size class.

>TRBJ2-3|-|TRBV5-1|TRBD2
TGCGCCAGCAGCTTGGGGCCTAGCGGGACCAGCACAGATACGCAGTATTTT
CASSLGPSGTSTDTQYF
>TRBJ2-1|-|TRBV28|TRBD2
TGTGCCAGCAGTCCGACTAGCGGGGACTCCTACAATGAGCAGTTCTTC
CASSPTSGDSYNEQFF
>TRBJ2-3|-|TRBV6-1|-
TGTGCCAGCAGTGAAGAAACAGGGGATACGCAGTATTTT
CASSEETGDTQYF
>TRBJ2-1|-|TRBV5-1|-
TGCGCCAGCAAGTCCTCAGGAACCTACAATGAGCAGTTCTTC
CASKSSGTYNEQFF
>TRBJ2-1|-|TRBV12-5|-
TGTGCTAGGCGCCTCCAGTTCTTC
CARRLQFF
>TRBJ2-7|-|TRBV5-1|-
TGCGCCAGCAGCAAAACAGGTAACTACGAGCAGTACTTC
CASSKTGNYEQYF
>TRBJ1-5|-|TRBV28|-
TGTGCCAGCAGTTTACAGGGCCGCAATCAGCCCCAGCATTTT
CASSLQGRNQPQHF
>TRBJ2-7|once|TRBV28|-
TGTGCCAGCAGTTTCTCCAGGGTCCACGAGCAGTACTTC
CASSFSRVHEQYF
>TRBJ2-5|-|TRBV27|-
TGTGCCAGCAGTCCAACCCAGGGGCAAGAGACCCAGTACTTC
CASSPTQGQETQYF
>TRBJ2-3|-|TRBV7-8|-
TGTGCCAGCAGCTCATGGCGGGCTAGCACAGATACGCAGTATTTT
CASSSWRASTDTQYF
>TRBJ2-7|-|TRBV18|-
TGTGCCAGCTCACCGCCAGGCTCCTACGAGCAGTACTTC
CASSPPGSYEQYF
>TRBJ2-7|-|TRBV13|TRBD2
TGTGCCAGCAGCTTAGCCCGGACTAGCGGGAGCGAGCAGTACTTC
CASSLARTSGSEQYF
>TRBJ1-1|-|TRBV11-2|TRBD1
TGTGCCAGCAGCTTATGGGACAGGGGCGCTCGAAACACTGAAGCTTTCTTT
CASSLWDRGARNTEAFF
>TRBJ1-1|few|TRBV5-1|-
TGCGCCAGCAGCTCAGACACTGAAGCTTTCTTT
CASSSDTEAFF
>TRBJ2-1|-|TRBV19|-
TGTGCCAGTAGTAGATTCGGGCAGGGTGTCAGTGAGCAGTTCTTC
CASSRFGQGVSEQFF
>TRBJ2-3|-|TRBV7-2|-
TGTGCCAGCAGCTTAGGAGGGGGCGGGACTTCTGCCCATACGCAGTATTTT
CASSLGGGGTSAHTQYF
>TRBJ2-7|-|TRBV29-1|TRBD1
TGCAGCGTTCAAGGGACAGGGGTTCACGAGCAGTACTTC
CSVQGTGVHEQYF
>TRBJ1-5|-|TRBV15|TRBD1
TGTGCCACCAGCAGAGAGGGACAGGTTAGACAGCCCCAGCATTTT
CATSREGQVRQPQHF
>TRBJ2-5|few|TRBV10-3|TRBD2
TGTGCCATCAAACGCGGGTTAGCGGGAGTGGAGACCCAGTACTTC
CAIKRGLAGVETQYF
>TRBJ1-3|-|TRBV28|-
TGTGCCAGCAGGGGCACCACAAACACCATATATTTT
CASRGTTNTIYF
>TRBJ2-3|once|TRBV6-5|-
TGTGCCAGCAGTTCATCCACAGATACGCAGTATTTT
CASSSSTDTQYF
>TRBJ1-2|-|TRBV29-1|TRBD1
TGCAGCGTTGACGGCGGACAGGGGGGCTATGGCTACACCTTC
CSVDGGQGGYGYTF
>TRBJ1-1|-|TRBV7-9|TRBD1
TGTGCCAGCAGCCCGCCCGGTAGGGGGCGAACTGAAGCTTTCTTT
CASSPPGRGRTEAFF
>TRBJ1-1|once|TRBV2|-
TGTGCCACAAATCACAGGGACACTGAAGCTTTCTTT
CATNHRDTEAFF
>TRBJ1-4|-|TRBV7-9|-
TGTGCCAGCAGCTTCGGACTAACGGATGAAAAACTGTTTTTT
CASSFGLTDEKLFF
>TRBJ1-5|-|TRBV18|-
TGTGCCAGCTCACCATCGGCGGCGAATCAGCCCCAGCATTTT
CASSPSAANQPQHF
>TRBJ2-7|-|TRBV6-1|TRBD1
TGTGCCAGCAATGACAGGGTCTACGAGCAGTACTTC
CASNDRVYEQYF
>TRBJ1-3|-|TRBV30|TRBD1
TGTGCCTGGACCGGGACAGGGGCTGGAAACACCATATATTTT
CAWTGTGAGNTIYF
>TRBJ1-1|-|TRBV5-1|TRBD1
TGCGCCAGCAGCTTCGGGACAGGGGGAGAGACTGAAGCTTTCTTT
CASSFGTGGETEAFF
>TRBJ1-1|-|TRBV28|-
TGTGCCAGCACCCAGGGAAGGACGAACACTGAAGCTTTCTTT
CASTQGRTNTEAFF
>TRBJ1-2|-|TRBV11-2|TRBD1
TGTGCCAGCAGTTCCCGGACAGGGCCCTACTATGGCTACACCTTC
CASSSRTGPYYGYTF
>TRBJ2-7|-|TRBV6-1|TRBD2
TGTGCCAGCAGTGTTCTCGGGGGGAGCTCCTACGAGCAGTACTTC
CASSVLGGSSYEQYF
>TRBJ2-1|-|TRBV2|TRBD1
TGTGCCAGCAGTAGACAGGGGACCAGCTCCTACAATGAGCAGTTCTTC
CASSRQGTSSYNEQFF
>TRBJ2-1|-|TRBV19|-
TGTGCCAGTAGTATAACAGATGAGCAGTTCTTC
CASSITDEQFF
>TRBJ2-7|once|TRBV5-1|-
TGCGCCAGCAGCTTGGCGGGGGAGTCCTACGAGCAGTACTTC
CASSLAGESYEQYF
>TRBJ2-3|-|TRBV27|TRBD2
TGTGCCAGCAGTTTGACGGGACTAGCGGGAGCAGATACGCAGTATTTT
CASSLTGLAGADTQYF
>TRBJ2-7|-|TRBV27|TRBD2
TGTGCCAGCACCAGGGAGGGCGAGCAGTACTTC
CASTREGEQYF
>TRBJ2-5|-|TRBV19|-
TGTGCCAGTAGTATTTCTGTGGGACTCCTTTCTTTGGGCCAAGAGACCCAGTACTTC
CASSISVGLLSLGQETQYF
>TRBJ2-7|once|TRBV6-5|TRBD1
TGTGCCAGCAGTATCACCGGGACAGGAGTAGGGGAGCAGTACTTC
CASSITGTGVGEQYF
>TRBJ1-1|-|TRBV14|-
TGTGCCAGCAGACCCCCGACAGCGAACACTGAAGCTTTCTTT
CASRPPTANTEAFF
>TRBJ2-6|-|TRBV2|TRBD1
TGTGCCAGCAGTCTAACAGGGGACTCTGGGGCCAACGTCCTGACTTTC
CASSLTGDSGANVLTF
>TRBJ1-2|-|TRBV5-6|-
TGTGCCAGCACGACAGGTTCGCGGGACTATGGCTACACCTTC
CASTTGSRDYGYTF
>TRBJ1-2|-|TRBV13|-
TGTGCCAGCAGCTTAGGGGGGGACAAGTCCTATGGCTACACCTTC
CASSLGGDKSYGYTF
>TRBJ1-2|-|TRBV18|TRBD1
TGTGCCAGCTCACCGGGACAGGGGTCGGTTTCTGGCTACACCTTC
CASSPGQGSVSGYTF
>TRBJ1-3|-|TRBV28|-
TGTGCCAGCACCGAGGTTGACTCTGGAAACACCATATATTTT
CASTEVDSGNTIYF
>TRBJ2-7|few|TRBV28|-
TGTGCCAGCAGTTTAGCAGGGCCCTCCTACGAGCAGTACTTC
CASSLAGPSYEQYF
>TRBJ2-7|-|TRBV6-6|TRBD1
TGTGCCAGCAGTTGGGACAGCACCTACGAGCAGTACTTC
CASSWDSTYEQYF
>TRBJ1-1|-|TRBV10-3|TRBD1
TGTGCCATCAGCAAGGGACAGAACACTGAGGCTTTCTTT
CAISKGQNTEAFF
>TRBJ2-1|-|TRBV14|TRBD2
TGTGCCAGCAGCCAAGGAATGTCGGGAGGACTAGATAATGAGCAGTTCTTC
CASSQGMSGGLDNEQFF
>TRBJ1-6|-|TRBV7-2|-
TGTGCCAGCAGCTTAGTGAGACGCGGGGGGAATTCACCCCTCCACTTT
CASSLVRRGGNSPLHF
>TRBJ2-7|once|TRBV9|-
TGTGCCAGCAGCGTAAGCTTGTACGAGCAGTACTTC
CASSVSLYEQYF
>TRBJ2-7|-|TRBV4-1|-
TGCGCCAGCAGCCAAGGGCTGGACTTATACGAGCAGTACTTC
CASSQGLDLYEQYF
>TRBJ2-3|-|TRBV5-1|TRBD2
TGCGCCAGCAGCTTGATGACTAGCGGGGGCCGCACAGATACGCAGTATTTT
CASSLMTSGGRTDTQYF